The entry that follows covers one TCR beta chain sequence. This specimen belongs to a study of cytomegalovirus exposure and HLA in healthy donors. The CDR3 has 15 residues. CDR1 is KGHSH and CDR2 is LQKENI in the germline V gene. V dropped 1 base and J dropped 4; count of bases not matched to a gene: 1. The PCR employed 60 Vbeta primers together with 13 Jbeta primers. Sequenced by immunoSEQ multiplex PCR; TCRdb stores in-frame clones only, minus some. The sample shows about 150,000 clones, 65% to 85% of them seen only once. This clonotype was obtained from a man aged 18 to 30 in good health and CMV-seronegative. The chain recombines TRBV18 with TRBJ1-6; TRBD1 aligns across 7 bases. The sequenced sample was PBMCs. CDR3: CASSPRQGYNSPLHF. The CDR3 DNA sequence: TGTGCCAGCTCACCACGACAGGGATATAATTCACCCCTCCACTTT.